What follows is one T cell receptor beta chain and its context. The antigen remains unidentified. This sample stems from a study of T cells in Graves' hyperthyroidism and ophthalmopathy. Looking at the study overall: Pretreatment peripheral blood was obtained at initial diagnosis. Whole-study findings and limits: Most thyroid-expanded clonotypes above 0.001 were also found in blood.

The CDR3 consists of 15 residues. The V end was cut by 4 bases, the J end by 6 bases, with 19 bases between. RNA transcripts were the template for amplifying TCR beta CDR3 regions. A first-round RT-PCR of the TCR CDR3 used the HTBI primer set. TCRdb re-derived calls from the multiplex PCR reads in MiXCR, one entry per CDR3 protein. The table includes 350,000 or so distinct CDR3 sequences, 15% to 20% detected once. This clonotype was sampled from a middle-aged woman with Graves' ophthalmopathy. The V gene is TRBV12-3 or TRBV12-4, the J gene TRBJ2-7, with a weak D call TRBD2 (7 bases). Input material: blood. CDR3: CASSYGGGSISEQYF. In nucleotides, the CDR3 is TGTGCCAGCAGTTACGGGGGCGGGAGCATTTCCGAGCAGTACTTC.